This TCR beta chain was sequenced for a study of tumor-infiltrating lymphocytes in primary liver carcinoma. Study-wide background: In every tissue type, samples returned a similar yield of roughly 3.5 to 7.13 million productive TCRbeta reads. General study findings and limits: Against blood, tumors held a significantly higher top-250-clone fraction (p = 0.039). Tumor-adjacent and tumor-blood pairs shared a smaller degree of overlap than tumor region pairs.

This clonotype was seen more than once but under ten times. The target antigen is unknown. Compared with germline, one end of the junction differs, possibly owing to a read error. The germline CDR1 and CDR2 sequences are SGHDT and YYEEEE. The CDR3 has 14 residues. The researchers produced TCR beta cDNA from approximately 460 ng total RNA with a constant-region primer. Nested multiplex PCR, run for three rounds with slightly modified ARM-PCR, yielded TCR beta libraries. Use of TRBV1-TRBV30 forward primers with a C-beta reverse primer characterized the first two PCR rounds, which lasted ten to eleven cycles each. TCRdb fed the multiplex PCR reads into MiXCR, producing one record per CDR3 protein. The sample yields about 180,000 distinct CDR3 sequences, 60% seen once. RNA was extracted from whole blood without cell sorting, alongside germline DNA.

Sequences were obtained from peripheral blood. This TCR came from a man aged 40-50 years with primary liver carcinoma and hepatitis B virus infection. The chain recombines TRBV5-6 with TRBJ1-1; D is perhaps TRBD1 (5 bases). CDR3 bases: TGTGCCAGCAGCACGGGACGGATGAACACTGAAGTTTTCTTT. Protein product: CASSTGRMNTEVFF.